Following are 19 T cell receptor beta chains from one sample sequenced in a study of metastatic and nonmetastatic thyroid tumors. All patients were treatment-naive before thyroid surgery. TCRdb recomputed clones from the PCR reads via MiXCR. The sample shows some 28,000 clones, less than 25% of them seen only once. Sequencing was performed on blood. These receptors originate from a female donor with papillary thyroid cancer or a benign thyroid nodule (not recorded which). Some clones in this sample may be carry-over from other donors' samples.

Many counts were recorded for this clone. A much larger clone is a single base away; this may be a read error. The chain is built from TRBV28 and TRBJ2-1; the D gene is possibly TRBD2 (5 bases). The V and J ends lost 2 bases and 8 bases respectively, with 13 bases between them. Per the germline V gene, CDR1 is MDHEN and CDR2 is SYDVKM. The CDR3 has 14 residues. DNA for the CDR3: TGTGCCAGCAGTTTACCTGGACTTGTCTATGAGCAGTTCTTC. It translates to CASSLPGLVYEQFF.

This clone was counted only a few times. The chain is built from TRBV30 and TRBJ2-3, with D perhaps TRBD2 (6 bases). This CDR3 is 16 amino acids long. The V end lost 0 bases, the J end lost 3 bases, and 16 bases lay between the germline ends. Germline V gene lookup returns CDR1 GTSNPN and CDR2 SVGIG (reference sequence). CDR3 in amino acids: CAWSVRLAGTTDTQYF. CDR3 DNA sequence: TGTGCCTGGAGTGTACGACTTGCGGGGACTACAGATACGCAGTATTTT.

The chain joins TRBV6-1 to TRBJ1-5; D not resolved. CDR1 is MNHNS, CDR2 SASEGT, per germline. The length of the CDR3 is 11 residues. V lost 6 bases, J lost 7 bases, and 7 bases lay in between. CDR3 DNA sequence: TGTGCCAGCAGGGGAAAACAGCCCCAGCATTTT. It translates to CASRGKQPQHF.

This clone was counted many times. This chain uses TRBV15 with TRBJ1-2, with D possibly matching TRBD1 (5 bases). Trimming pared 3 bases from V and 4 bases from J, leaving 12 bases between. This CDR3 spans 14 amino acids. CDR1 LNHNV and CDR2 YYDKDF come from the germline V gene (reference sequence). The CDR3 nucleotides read TGTGCCACCAGCAGGTTGGGACCCATCTATGGCTACACCTTC. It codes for CATSRLGPIYGYTF.

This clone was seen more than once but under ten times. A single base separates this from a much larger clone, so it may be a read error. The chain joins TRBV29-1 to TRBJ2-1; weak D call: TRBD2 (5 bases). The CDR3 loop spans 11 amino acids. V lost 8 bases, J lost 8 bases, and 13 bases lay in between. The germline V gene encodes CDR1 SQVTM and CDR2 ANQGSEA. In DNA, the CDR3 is TGCAGCTCCCCGGCGGGCTATGAGCAGTTCTTC. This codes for CSSPAGYEQFF.

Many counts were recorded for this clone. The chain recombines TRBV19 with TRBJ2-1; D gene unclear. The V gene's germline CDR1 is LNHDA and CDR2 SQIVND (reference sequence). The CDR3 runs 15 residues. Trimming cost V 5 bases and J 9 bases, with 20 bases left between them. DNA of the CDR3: TGTGCCAGTAGTGAACTAACCCCCAAGTTTAGTGAGCAGTTCTTC. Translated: CASSELTPKFSEQFF.

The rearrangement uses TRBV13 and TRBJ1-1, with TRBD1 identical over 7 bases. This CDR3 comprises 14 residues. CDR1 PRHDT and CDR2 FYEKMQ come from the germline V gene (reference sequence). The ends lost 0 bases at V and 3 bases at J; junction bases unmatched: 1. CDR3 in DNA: TGTGCCAGCAGCTTAGGCCAGGGGGACACTGAAGCTTTCTTT. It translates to CASSLGQGDTEAFF.

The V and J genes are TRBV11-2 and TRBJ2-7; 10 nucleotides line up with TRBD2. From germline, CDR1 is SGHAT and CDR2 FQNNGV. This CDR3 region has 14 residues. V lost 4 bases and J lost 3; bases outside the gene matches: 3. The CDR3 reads CASSSSGGLYEQYF. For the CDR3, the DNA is TGTGCCAGCAGCTCTAGCGGGGGTCTCTACGAGCAGTACTTC.

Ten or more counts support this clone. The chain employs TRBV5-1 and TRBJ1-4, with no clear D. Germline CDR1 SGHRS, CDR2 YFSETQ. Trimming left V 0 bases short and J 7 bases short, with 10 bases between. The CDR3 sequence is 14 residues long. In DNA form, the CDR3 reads TGCGCCAGCAGCTTGGTCGGGTTAGGTGAAAAACTGTTTTTT. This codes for CASSLVGLGEKLFF.

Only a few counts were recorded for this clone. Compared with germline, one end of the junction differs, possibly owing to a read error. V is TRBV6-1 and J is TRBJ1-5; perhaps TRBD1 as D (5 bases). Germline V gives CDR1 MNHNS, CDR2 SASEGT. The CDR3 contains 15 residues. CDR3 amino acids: CASTDTRQPNQPHHF. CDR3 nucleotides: TGTGCCAGCACCGATACCCGACAGCCTAATCAGCCCCATCATTTT.

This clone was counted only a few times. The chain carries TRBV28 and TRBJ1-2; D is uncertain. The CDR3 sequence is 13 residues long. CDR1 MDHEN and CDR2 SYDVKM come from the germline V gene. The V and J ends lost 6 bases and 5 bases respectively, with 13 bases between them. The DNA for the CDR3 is TGTGCCAGCAGAGTTGGGGTTCGGTATGGCTACACCTTC. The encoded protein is CASRVGVRYGYTF.

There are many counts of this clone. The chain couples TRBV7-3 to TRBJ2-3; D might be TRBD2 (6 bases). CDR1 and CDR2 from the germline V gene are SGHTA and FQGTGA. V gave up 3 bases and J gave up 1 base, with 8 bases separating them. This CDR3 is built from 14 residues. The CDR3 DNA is TGTGCCAGCAGCTTTAGCGGCCGCACAGATACGCAGTATTTT. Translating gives CASSFSGRTDTQYF.

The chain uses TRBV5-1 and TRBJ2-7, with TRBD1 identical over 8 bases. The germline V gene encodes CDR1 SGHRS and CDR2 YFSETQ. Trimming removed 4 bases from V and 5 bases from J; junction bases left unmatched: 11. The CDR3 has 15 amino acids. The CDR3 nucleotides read TGCGCCAGCAGCCTACTAACACAGGGGGATAACGAGCAGTACTTC. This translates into CASSLLTQGDNEQYF.

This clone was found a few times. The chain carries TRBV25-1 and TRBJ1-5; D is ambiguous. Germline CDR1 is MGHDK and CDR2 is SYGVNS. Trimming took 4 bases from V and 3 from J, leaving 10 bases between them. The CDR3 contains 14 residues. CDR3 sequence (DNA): TGTGCCAGCAGTGGAGGGAACCTCAATCAGCCCCAGCATTTT. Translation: CASSGGNLNQPQHF.

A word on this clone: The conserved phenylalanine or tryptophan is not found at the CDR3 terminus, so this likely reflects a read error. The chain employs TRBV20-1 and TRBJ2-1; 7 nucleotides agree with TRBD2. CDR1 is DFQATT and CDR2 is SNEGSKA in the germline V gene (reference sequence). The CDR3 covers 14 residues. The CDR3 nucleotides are TGCAGTGCTACGTCTAGCGGCTCCTACAATGTGCAGTTCCTC. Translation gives CSATSSGSYNVQFL.

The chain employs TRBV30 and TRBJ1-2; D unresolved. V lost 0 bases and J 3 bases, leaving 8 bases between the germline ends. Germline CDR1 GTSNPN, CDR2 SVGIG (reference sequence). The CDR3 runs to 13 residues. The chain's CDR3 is CAWSVRGDYGYTF. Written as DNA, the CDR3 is TGTGCCTGGAGTGTACGAGGAGACTATGGCTACACCTTC. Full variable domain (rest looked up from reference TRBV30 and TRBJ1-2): SQTIHQWPATLVQPVGSPLSLECTVEGTSNPNLYWYRQAAGRGLQLLFYSVGIGQISSEVPQNLSASRPQDRQFILSSKKLLLSDSGFYLCAWSVRGDYGYTFGSGTRLTVV.

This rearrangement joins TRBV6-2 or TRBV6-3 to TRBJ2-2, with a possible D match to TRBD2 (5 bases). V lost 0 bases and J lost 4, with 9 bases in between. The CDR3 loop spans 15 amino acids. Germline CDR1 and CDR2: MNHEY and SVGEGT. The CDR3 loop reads CASSYSQEGTGELFF. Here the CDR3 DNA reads TGTGCCAGCAGTTACTCCCAAGAGGGCACCGGGGAGCTGTTTTTT.

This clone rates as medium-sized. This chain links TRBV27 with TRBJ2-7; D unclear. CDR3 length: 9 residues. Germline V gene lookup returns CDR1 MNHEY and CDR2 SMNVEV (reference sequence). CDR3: CEGPYEQYF. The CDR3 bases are TGTGAAGGGCCCTACGAGCAGTACTTC.

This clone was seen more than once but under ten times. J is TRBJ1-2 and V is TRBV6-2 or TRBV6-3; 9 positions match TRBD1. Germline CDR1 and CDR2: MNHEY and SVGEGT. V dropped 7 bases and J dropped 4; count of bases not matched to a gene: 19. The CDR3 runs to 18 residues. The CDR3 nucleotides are TGTGCCAGCACCAACGTCCTGGGACAGGGCTTGTCGGCCTATGGCTACACCTTC. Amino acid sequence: CASTNVLGQGLSAYGYTF.